Following are 26 T cell receptor beta chains from one sample sequenced in a study of CD8 T cell repertoires and HIV-1 epitope variants. Libraries were prepared by immunoSEQ multiplex PCR; TCRdb keeps only in-frame clonotypes and omits some of them. The sample carries 5,500 to 6,500 clones, about 72% recorded once. These TCRs are of unknown antigen specificity. Sequenced sample: cultured CD8+ T cells derived from PBMCs. Source of these receptors: a male donor with HIV.

This sequence joins TRBV27 and TRBJ2-7, with 9 nucleotides matching TRBD1. This CDR3 has 16 amino acids. Germline assignment: CDR1 MNHEY and CDR2 SMNVEV (reference sequence). V shed 5 bases and J 5 bases; nucleotides not matched to a gene: 13. CDR3 loop: CASSPSQGARVDEQYF. In nucleotides, the CDR3 is TGTGCCAGCAGTCCCTCACAGGGGGCGCGAGTAGACGAGCAGTACTTC.

The V call is TRBV28, the J call TRBJ1-1, with D perhaps TRBD1 (5 bases). The CDR3 runs to 13 residues. Trimming shortened V by 6 bases and J by 1 base, and 9 bases separated the two germline ends. CDR1 and CDR2 from the germline V gene are MDHEN and SYDVKM. The CDR3 bases are TGTGCCAGCAGCAGGGACGGGAACACTGAAGCTTTCTTT. Protein sequence: CASSRDGNTEAFF.

The chain couples TRBV27 to TRBJ2-7; perhaps TRBD1 as D (6 bases). The CDR3 totals 13 residues. V was shortened by 4 bases and J by 3 bases, with 10 bases between the two germline ends. CDR1 is MNHEY, CDR2 SMNVEV, per germline (reference sequence). CDR3 region: CASSSGQFYEQYF. The CDR3 region has the DNA TGTGCCAGCAGTTCCGGACAGTTCTACGAGCAGTACTTC.

This chain joins TRBV6-5 and TRBJ2-7; D tentatively reads TRBD1 or TRBD2 (6 bases each). V gave up 7 bases and J gave up 0 bases, with 13 bases separating them. The CDR3 sequence is 14 residues long. In germline, CDR1 is MNHEY, CDR2 SVGAGI. CDR3 nucleotide sequence: TGTGCCAGCACCAAGGGGGGCCCCTCCTACGAGCAGTACTTC. Residues: CASTKGGPSYEQYF.

This clone was picked up a small number of times. This chain joins TRBV2 and TRBJ2-7; TRBD1 is a possible D gene (6 bases). The CDR3 has 13 residues. V was shortened by 6 bases and J by 5 bases, with 14 bases between the two germline ends. Germline CDR1 SNHLY, CDR2 FYNNEI. CDR3 nucleotides: TGTGCCAGCAGCGACGGACAGTCTGACGAGCAGTACTTC. Amino acids: CASSDGQSDEQYF.

The chain joins TRBV27 to TRBJ2-1; D is ambiguous. Trimming pared 2 bases from V and 3 bases from J, leaving 8 bases between. The CDR3 length is 14 residues. From germline, CDR1 is MNHEY and CDR2 SMNVEV (reference sequence). The CDR3 DNA reads TGTGCCAGCAGTTTAGGCGTTGACTACAATGAGCAGTTCTTC. It translates to CASSLGVDYNEQFF.

This chain uses TRBV7-6 with TRBJ1-4, with 12 bases identical to TRBD1. The V and J ends lost 5 bases and 1 base, in that order; junction bases with no gene match: 5. The CDR3 sequence is 17 residues long. Germline CDR1 SGHVS, CDR2 FNYEAQ. CDR3 nucleotide sequence: TGTGCCAGCAGCCCGGGGACAGGGGGCTTAACTAATGAAAAACTGTTTTTT. It specifies CASSPGTGGLTNEKLFF.

This chain joins TRBV28 and TRBJ2-7, with 10 positions matching TRBD1. Trimming cost V 1 base and J 6 bases; bases outside gene matches: 12. CDR3 length equals 17 residues. Germline V gives CDR1 MDHEN, CDR2 SYDVKM. The CDR3: CASSLLLVGTGEAEQYF. CDR3 DNA sequence: TGTGCCAGCAGTTTATTGCTGGTAGGGACAGGGGAGGCCGAGCAGTACTTC.

The CDR3 reads CASSPETSGYNEQFF. Here the CDR3 DNA reads TGTGCCAGCTCACCGGAGACTAGCGGCTACAATGAGCAGTTCTTC. This chain connects TRBV18 to TRBJ2-1; TRBD2 matches 9 bases. V was clipped by 3 bases and J by 3 bases; unmatched bases: 3. Germline values: CDR1 KGHSH, CDR2 LQKENI. There are 15 residues in the CDR3.

This chain uses TRBV25-1 with TRBJ2-1, with 7 bases matching TRBD2. The J segment lost 0 bases and the V segment lost 1 base, leaving 3 bases of the junction unmatched. This CDR3 region has 16 residues. Germline CDR1 MGHDK, CDR2 SYGVNS. CDR3 protein: CASSEWGGSSYNEQFF. In DNA, the CDR3 is TGTGCCAGCAGTGAATGGGGCGGGAGCTCCTACAATGAGCAGTTCTTC.

V and J are TRBV28 and TRBJ2-7, with D tentatively TRBD1 (5 bases). The V end lost 3 bases, the J end lost 2 bases, and 11 bases lay between the germline ends. This CDR3 has 14 residues. Germline CDR1 reads MDHEN; CDR2 reads SYDVKM. CDR3 in amino acids: CASSLAGITYEQYF. The CDR3 DNA reads TGTGCCAGCAGTTTGGCAGGGATTACCTACGAGCAGTACTTC.

The rearrangement links TRBV4-1 to TRBJ2-1; D is unclear. This CDR3 region has 14 residues. Trimming stripped 1 base from V and 0 bases from J, with 4 bases between. Germline CDR1 reads MGHRA; CDR2 reads YSYEKL. CDR3 in DNA: TGCGCCAGCAGCCAAGCGAGCTCCTACAATGAGCAGTTCTTC. Encoded protein: CASSQASSYNEQFF.

The rearrangement joins TRBV7-8 to TRBJ2-7; 8 bases align to TRBD1. Germline assignment: CDR1 SGHVS and CDR2 FQNEAQ. The V segment lost 5 bases and the J segment 4 bases; nucleotides outside the gene matches: 13. The CDR3 extends over 16 amino acids. CDR3 DNA: TGTGCCAGCAGCCCCTCCCAAGGGACAGGAGTTTACGAGCAGTACTTC. Translating it yields CASSPSQGTGVYEQYF.

The chain links TRBV6-5 to TRBJ1-2; 8 nucleotides align to TRBD1. The CDR3 is made up of 13 amino acids. Germline loops: CDR1 MNHEY, CDR2 SVGAGI. V gave up 3 bases and J gave up 8 bases; unmatched junction bases: 5. Here the CDR3 reads CASSYDRGEGYTF. In nucleotides, the CDR3 is TGTGCCAGCAGTTATGACAGGGGCGAAGGCTACACCTTC.

The chain couples TRBV18 to TRBJ1-2, with TRBD1 matching 7 bases. Germline V gene sequence: CDR1 KGHSH, CDR2 LQKENI. There are 14 residues in the CDR3. The V gene end was trimmed by 2 bases and the J gene end by 4 bases; junction bases not matched to a gene: 4. CDR3 region: CASSPEGGLYGYTF. DNA for the CDR3: TGTGCCAGCTCACCAGAAGGGGGCCTCTATGGCTACACCTTC.

This chain uses TRBV4-3 with TRBJ1-5; 7 nucleotides match TRBD1. J lost 6 bases, V lost 1 base, and 3 bases had no gene match. This CDR3 is built from 14 residues. Germline lookup yields CDR1 LGHNA and CDR2 YSLEER. The CDR3 loop is CASSQVQGSQPQHF. In DNA, the CDR3 is TGCGCCAGCAGCCAAGTACAGGGGAGTCAGCCCCAGCATTTT.

In this sample, this clone turned up a few times. The gene calls are TRBV19 and TRBJ1-2, with TRBD1 matching 10 bases. Germline trimming cut 3 bases from V and 6 bases from J; bases unmatched to any gene: 10. Germline-derived CDR1 and CDR2 are LNHDA and SQIVND (reference sequence). The CDR3 consists of 16 residues. CDR3 loop: CASSILGTGDVNGYTF. CDR3 nucleotide sequence: TGTGCCAGTAGTATCTTGGGGACAGGGGACGTCAATGGCTACACCTTC.

This rearrangement joins TRBV7-6 to TRBJ2-5; 8 bases fit TRBD2. Germline trimming cut 5 bases from V and 4 bases from J; bases unmatched to any gene: 12. Germline-derived CDR1 and CDR2 are SGHVS and FNYEAQ. The CDR3 is 16 residues long. CDR3 sequence reads: CASSPSGLETVETQYF. The CDR3 coding sequence is TGTGCCAGCAGCCCTTCGGGACTAGAGACGGTAGAGACCCAGTACTTC.

CDR3 nucleotide sequence: TGTGCCAGCATGTCGGTAGCGGGGGTGGGGGAGCAGTTCTTC. It translates to CASMSVAGVGEQFF. V usage is TRBV27 and J usage is TRBJ2-1; 9 positions match TRBD2. V shed 7 bases and J 10 bases; nucleotides not matched to a gene: 11. This CDR3 has 14 residues. Germline V gives CDR1 MNHEY, CDR2 SMNVEV (reference sequence).

The chain uses TRBV7-9 and TRBJ1-5; D unclear. The germline V gene has CDR1 SEHNR and CDR2 FQNEAQ (reference sequence). CDR3 length equals 12 residues. V was pared by 2 bases and J by 1 base, with 0 bases between. The CDR3 DNA is TGTGCCAGCAGCTTAAGCAATCAGCCCCAGCATTTT. Protein: CASSLSNQPQHF.

The chain has TRBV28 and TRBJ1-1; no clear D. Trimming cost V 6 bases and J 3 bases, with 11 bases left between them. CDR3 size: 13 residues. Germline V gives CDR1 MDHEN, CDR2 SYDVKM. For the CDR3, the DNA is TGTGCCAGCAGCCCCTCTGGGTACACTGAAGCTTTCTTT. Translating gives CASSPSGYTEAFF.

V and J are TRBV6-6 and TRBJ2-1; TRBD1 matches 9 bases. The CDR3 runs to 14 residues. The J segment lost 8 bases and the V segment lost 5 bases, leaving 7 bases of the junction unmatched. Germline CDR1 reads MNHNY; CDR2 reads SVGAGI (reference sequence). For the CDR3, the DNA is TGTGCCAGCAGTCTTAAGGGGGACAGGGATGAGCAGTTCTTC. Its protein product is CASSLKGDRDEQFF.

The rearrangement uses TRBV7-6 and TRBJ2-2, with 8 bases identical to TRBD2. CDR1 SGHVS and CDR2 FNYEAQ come from the germline V gene. Trimming cost V 1 base and J 2 bases; bases outside gene matches: 3. CDR3 length: 16 residues. DNA for the CDR3: TGTGCCAGCAGCTTAGATACTAGCGGAAACACCGGGGAGCTGTTTTTT. Translation gives CASSLDTSGNTGELFF. The whole variable domain, remainder taken from reference TRBV7-6 and TRBJ2-2, is GAGVSQSPRYKVTKRGQDVALRCDPISGHVSLYWYRQALGQGPEFLTYFNYEAQQDKSGLPNDRFSAERPEGSISTLTIQRTEQRDSAMYRCASSLDTSGNTGELFFGEGSRLTVL.

V usage is TRBV7-2 and J usage is TRBJ1-1; perhaps TRBD1 as D (5 bases). The germline CDR1 and CDR2 sequences are SGHTA and FQGNSA. Trimming cost V 0 bases and J 5 bases, with 13 bases left between them. The CDR3 runs to 15 residues. For the CDR3, the DNA is TGTGCCAGCAGCTTAGCACAGAGGGGTTTAACTGAAGCTTTCTTT. This sequence encodes CASSLAQRGLTEAFF.

The chain recombines TRBV7-9 with TRBJ2-2; D is uncertain. The CDR3 runs to 14 residues. The V gene lost 5 bases and the J gene lost 6 bases, with 13 bases spanning the gap. Germline values: CDR1 SEHNR, CDR2 FQNEAQ (reference sequence). DNA for the CDR3: TGTGCCAGCAGCCCTTTAAGGTCCCCCGGGGAGCTGTTTTTT. Translation gives CASSPLRSPGELFF.

The V gene is TRBV9, the J gene TRBJ2-7; 8 nucleotides line up with TRBD2. The germline CDR1 and CDR2 sequences are SGDLS and YYNGEE. The V segment lost 4 bases and the J segment 0 bases; nucleotides outside the gene matches: 3. This CDR3 has 14 residues. CDR3 sequence reads: CASSLSGVSYEQYF. As DNA, the CDR3 is TGTGCCAGCAGCCTTAGCGGGGTCTCCTACGAGCAGTACTTC.